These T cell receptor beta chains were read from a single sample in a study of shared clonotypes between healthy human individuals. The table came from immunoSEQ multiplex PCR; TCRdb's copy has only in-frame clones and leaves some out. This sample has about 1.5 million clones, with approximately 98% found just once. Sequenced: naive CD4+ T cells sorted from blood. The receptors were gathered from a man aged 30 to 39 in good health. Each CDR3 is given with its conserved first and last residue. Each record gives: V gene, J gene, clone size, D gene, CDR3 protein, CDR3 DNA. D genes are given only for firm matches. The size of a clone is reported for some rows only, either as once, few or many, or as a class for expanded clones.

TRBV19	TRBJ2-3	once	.	CASSIFPDTQYF	TGTGCCAGTAGTATTTTCCCAGATACGCAGTATTTT
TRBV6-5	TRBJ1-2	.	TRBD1	CASRDRNRGGGYTF	TGTGCCAGCAGGGATAGAAACAGGGGAGGTGGCTACACCTTC
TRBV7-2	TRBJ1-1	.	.	CASSSRPNTEAFF	TGTGCCAGCAGCTCCCGGCCGAACACTGAAGCTTTCTTT
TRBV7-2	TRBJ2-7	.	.	CASSLVRGDYEQYF	TGTGCCAGCAGCTTAGTTAGGGGGGACTACGAGCAGTACTTC
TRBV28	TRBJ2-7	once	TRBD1	CASSLLDRVTYEQYF	TGTGCCAGCAGTTTACTTGACAGGGTAACCTACGAGCAGTACTTC
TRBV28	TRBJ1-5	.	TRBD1	CASSSGRDRDFQPQHF	TGTGCCAGCAGCTCCGGCCGTGACAGGGACTTTCAGCCCCAGCATTTT
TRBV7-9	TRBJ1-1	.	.	CASSLAGNTEAFF	TGTGCCAGCAGCTTAGCAGGGAACACTGAAGCTTTCTTT
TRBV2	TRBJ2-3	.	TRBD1	CASMRTGASTDTQYF	TGTGCCAGCATGAGGACAGGGGCTAGCACAGATACGCAGTATTTT
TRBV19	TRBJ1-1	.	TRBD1	CASSPGQFPNTEAFF	TGTGCCAGTAGCCCGGGACAGTTCCCGAACACTGAAGCTTTCTTT
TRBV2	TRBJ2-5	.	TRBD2	CASSGLAGGETQYF	TGTGCCAGCAGTGGACTAGCGGGAGGGGAGACCCAGTACTTC